Below, 19 T cell receptor beta chains from the same sample are listed, as sequenced in a study of Ad26.COV2.S vaccination and SARS-CoV-2 variants. Method: immunoSEQ multiplex PCR; TCRdb's copy keeps in-frame clones and lacks some. The sample consists of about 350,000 clones, about 90% of them appearing once. This specimen was peripheral blood, taken after recovery from COVID-19. These receptors were taken from a human donor who had recovered from COVID-19.

This chain links TRBV12-5 with TRBJ1-1; D is unclear. The length of the CDR3 is 16 residues. Germline V gives CDR1 LGHNT, CDR2 FRNRAP. Deletions cut 4 bases from V and 1 base from J, with 16 bases between. The CDR3 region has the DNA TGTGCTAGTGGTTATAGACCCCCCGGTACGAACACTGAAGCTTTCTTT. Its protein product is CASGYRPPGTNTEAFF.

The chain recombines TRBV19 with TRBJ1-5; D gene uncertain. V dropped 7 bases and J dropped 5 bases, with 15 bases sitting between them. This CDR3 region has 14 residues. Germline CDR1 reads LNHDA; CDR2 reads SQIVND (reference sequence). The CDR3 sequence is CASNSGENDQPQHF. The CDR3 DNA reads as TGTGCCAGTAACTCCGGCGAGAACGATCAGCCCCAGCATTTT.

The chain is built from TRBV19 and TRBJ1-2; D is perhaps TRBD1 (5 bases). The V and J ends lost 0 bases and 4 bases respectively, with 9 bases between them. Per germline, CDR1 LNHDA and CDR2 SQIVND (reference sequence). CDR3 size: 14 residues. The CDR3 sequence: CASSIDRQGYGYTF. The CDR3, as DNA: TGTGCCAGTAGTATAGATCGGCAGGGCTATGGCTACACCTTC.

V is TRBV18 and J is TRBJ1-6; D gene ambiguous. Germline V CDR1 and CDR2: KGHSH, LQKENI. CDR3 size: 13 residues. Trimming removed 0 bases at V and 7 bases at J, with 4 bases between. This CDR3 is CASSPPMNSPLHF. CDR3 bases: TGTGCCAGCTCACCACCAATGAATTCACCCCTCCACTTT.

In this sample, this clone turned up a few times. This chain uses TRBV2 with TRBJ1-5, with 9 positions matching TRBD1. J lost 7 bases, V lost 6 bases, and 1 base had no gene match. This CDR3 has 12 amino acids. The V gene's germline CDR1 is SNHLY and CDR2 FYNNEI. The CDR3 DNA reads TGTGCCAGCAGGGGACAGGGACAGCCCCAGCATTTT. Translation: CASRGQGQPQHF.

This chain connects TRBV12-3 or TRBV12-4 to TRBJ1-2; TRBD1 matches at 7 bases. After removal of 6 bases from V and 10 bases from J, the junction contained 5 bases not matched to a gene. The CDR3 runs to 11 residues. CDR3 sequence: CASSLTGAYTF. As DNA, the CDR3 is TGTGCCAGCAGCCTCACAGGGGCCTACACCTTC.

The CDR3 protein is CASSEGAGGSTDTQYF. The CDR3 DNA is TGCGCCAGCAGTGAGGGGGCGGGGGGTTCAACAGATACGCAGTATTTT. The chain joins TRBV10-1 to TRBJ2-3; TRBD2 matches 8 bases. With V trimmed by 2 bases and J by 3 bases, 7 bases remained unmatched. The CDR3 contains 16 residues. The germline V gene has CDR1 WNHNN and CDR2 SYGVQD (reference sequence).

V gene TRBV27 combines with J gene TRBJ1-6, with D hard to call. Germline V gene data show CDR1 as MNHEY and CDR2 as SMNVEV (reference sequence). The CDR3 covers 14 residues. Deletions cut 6 bases from V and 10 bases from J, with 16 bases between. The CDR3 coding sequence is TGTGCCAGCAGACTACCACAAGAAAACTCACCCCTCCACTTT. Amino acid sequence: CASRLPQENSPLHF.

The chain carries TRBV2 and TRBJ1-6, with a possible D match to TRBD1 (5 bases). V shed 6 bases and J shed 6 bases, with 12 bases lying between them. This CDR3 has 14 amino acids. Germline CDR1 reads SNHLY; CDR2 reads FYNNEI. CDR3 nucleotides: TGTGCCAGCAGGGAGGGGAGGGGTAATTCACCCCTCCACTTT. Protein sequence: CASREGRGNSPLHF.

The chain is built from TRBV19 and TRBJ1-5; 8 bases map to TRBD1. The CDR3 runs to 17 residues. Germline V gene lookup returns CDR1 LNHDA and CDR2 SQIVND (reference sequence). The junction had 11 bases not matched to a gene; V was cut back by 3 bases and J by 4 bases. In nucleotides, the CDR3 is TGTGCCAGTAGTATGGGGGTAGCAGGGGGCCGTAATCAGCCCCAGCATTTT. It yields the protein CASSMGVAGGRNQPQHF. Filled out from reference TRBV19 and TRBJ1-5, the complete variable domain reads DGGITQSPKYLFRKEGQNVTLSCEQNLNHDAMYWYRQDPGQGLRLIYYSQIVNDFQKGDIAEGYSVSREKKESFPLTVTSAQKNPTAFYLCASSMGVAGGRNQPQHFGDGTRLSIL.

Here the CDR3 reads CASSSPRTNSQETQYF. The CDR3 coding sequence is TGTGCCAGCAGCTCACCTCGTACAAACTCCCAAGAGACCCAGTACTTC. The chain combines TRBV7-9 with TRBJ2-5, with D unclear. The CDR3 contains 16 residues. The V and J ends lost 4 bases and 1 base respectively, with 16 bases between them. Per the germline V gene, CDR1 is SEHNR and CDR2 is FQNEAQ (reference sequence). Variable domain in full (rest from reference TRBV7-9 and TRBJ2-5): DTGVSQNPRHKITKRGQNVTFRCDPISEHNRLYWYRQTLGQGPEFLTYFQNEAQLEKSRLLSDRFSAERPKGSFSTLEIQRTEQGDSAMYLCASSSPRTNSQETQYFGPGTRLLVL.

The table lists this clone with a count of one. The chain carries TRBV2 and TRBJ1-5; TRBD1 is a possible D gene (5 bases). The CDR3 has 15 amino acids. From germline, CDR1 is SNHLY and CDR2 FYNNEI. Between the trimmed V and J ends, which lost 7 bases and 11 bases, there was a span of 24 bases. For the CDR3, the DNA is TGTGCCAGCAAAACCGAAGGGGCAGCCGCGTCGGCCCAGCATTTT. Its protein is CASKTEGAAASAQHF.

The chain has TRBV4-2 and TRBJ2-1; 7 bases line up with TRBD2. The CDR3 length is 15 residues. Unmatched junction bases numbered 5, after V lost 1 base and J lost 5 bases. Germline CDR1 LGHNA, CDR2 YNFKEQ. CDR3 bases: TGTGCCAGCAGCCAAGTGGGCGGGGGAGACAATGAGCAGTTCTTC. It specifies CASSQVGGGDNEQFF.

This clone was seen only once. This chain uses TRBV15 with TRBJ1-2; tentatively, D is TRBD1 (5 bases). The CDR3 has 11 residues. Germline V CDR1 and CDR2: LNHNV, YYDKDF (reference sequence). The germline V and J ends were trimmed by 7 bases and 8 bases, with 11 bases remaining between them. CDR3 DNA sequence: TGTGCCACCACCGGGGGGAAGGGCTACACCTTC. Translation gives CATTGGKGYTF.

V and J are TRBV7-3 and TRBJ2-2; D might be TRBD1 (6 bases). CDR3 size: 15 residues. From germline, CDR1 is SGHTA and CDR2 FQGTGA. V was cut by 6 bases and J by 4 bases, with 15 bases left in between. CDR3 DNA: TGTGCCAGCAGGAGAAGGGCAGGGGTCACCGGGGAGCTGTTTTTT. Translating gives CASRRRAGVTGELFF. Full variable domain (missing parts from reference TRBV7-3 and TRBJ2-2): GAGVSQTPSNKVTEKGKYVELRCDPISGHTALYWYRQSLGQGPEFLIYFQGTGAADDSGLPNDRFFAVRPEGSVSTLKIQRTERGDSAVYLCASRRRAGVTGELFFGEGSRLTVL.

The chain combines TRBV6-5 with TRBJ1-3, with D possibly being TRBD1 (5 bases). CDR3 size: 14 residues. With 7 bases removed from V and 1 base from J, the gap between germline ends came to 11 bases. Germline loops: CDR1 MNHEY, CDR2 SVGAGI. CDR3 nucleotides: TGTGCCAGCACCCCCGGGACTTCTGGAAACACCATATATTTT. It codes for CASTPGTSGNTIYF.

This rearrangement joins TRBV6-8 to TRBJ2-5, with a possible D match to TRBD1 (6 bases). The CDR3 spans 11 residues. Germline assignment: CDR1 MNHGY and CDR2 SAAAGT. Trimming left V 7 bases short and J 3 bases short, with 6 bases between. DNA for the CDR3: TGTGCCAGCAACAGGGAAGAGACCCAGTACTTC. Amino acid sequence: CASNREETQYF.

The rearrangement uses TRBV7-3 and TRBJ1-2, with D hard to call. The CDR3 sequence is 15 residues long. V dropped 4 bases and J dropped 4 bases, with 16 bases sitting between them. The V gene's germline CDR1 is SGHTA and CDR2 FQGTGA. The CDR3 coding sequence is TGTGCCAGCAGCTCCATTCCCGGGCAGACCTATGGCTACACCTTC. As protein: CASSSIPGQTYGYTF.

For the CDR3, the DNA is TGTGCCAGCAGCCCCCCCCCACCGGACATCAACTATGGCTACACCTTC. This translates into CASSPPPPDINYGYTF. The chain links TRBV11-2 to TRBJ1-2, with D possibly TRBD1 on 5 matching bases. The CDR3 is made up of 16 amino acids. The germline CDR1 and CDR2 sequences are SGHAT and FQNNGV. Deletions cut 5 bases from V and 2 bases from J, with 18 bases between.